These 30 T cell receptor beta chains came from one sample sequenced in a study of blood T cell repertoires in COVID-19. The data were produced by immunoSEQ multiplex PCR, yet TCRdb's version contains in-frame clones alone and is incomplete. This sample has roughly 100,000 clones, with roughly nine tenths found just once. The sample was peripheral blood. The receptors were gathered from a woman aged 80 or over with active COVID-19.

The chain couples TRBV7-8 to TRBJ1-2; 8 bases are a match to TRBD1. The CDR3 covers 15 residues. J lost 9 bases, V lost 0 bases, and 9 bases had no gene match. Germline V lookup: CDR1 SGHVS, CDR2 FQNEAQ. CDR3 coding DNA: TGTGCCAGCAGCTTAGCTGGACAGGGCGGACGAAGCTACACCTTC. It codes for CASSLAGQGGRSYTF.

The CDR3 loop reads CASSTPGDRNEQFF. CDR3 DNA: TGTGCCAGTAGCACCCCTGGAGACCGCAATGAGCAGTTCTTC. This chain links TRBV19 with TRBJ2-1; D unresolved. CDR1 LNHDA and CDR2 SQIVND come from the germline V gene (reference sequence). This CDR3 region has 14 residues. V was cut by 6 bases and J by 6 bases, with 15 bases left in between.

Here the CDR3 DNA reads TGTGCAAGTCGCTTTTTCGCGGCCCGCCTAAACATTCAGTACTTC. Its translation is CASRFFAARLNIQYF. The gene calls are TRBV12-2 and TRBJ2-4; TRBD2, as called in the table, went unchecked against the DNA. TRBV12-2 is a pseudogene locus. The CDR3 has 15 amino acids.

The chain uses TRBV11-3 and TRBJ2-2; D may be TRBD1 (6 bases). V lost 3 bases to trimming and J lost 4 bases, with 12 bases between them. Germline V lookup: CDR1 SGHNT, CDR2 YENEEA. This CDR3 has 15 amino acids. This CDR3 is CASSLGVRGTGELFF. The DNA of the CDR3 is TGTGCCAGCAGCTTGGGTGTCAGGGGCACCGGGGAGCTGTTTTTT.

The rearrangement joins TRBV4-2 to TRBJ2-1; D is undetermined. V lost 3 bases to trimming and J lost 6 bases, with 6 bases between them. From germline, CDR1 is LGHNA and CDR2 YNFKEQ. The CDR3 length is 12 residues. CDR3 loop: CASSQNFNEQFF. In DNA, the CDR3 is TGTGCCAGCAGCCAGAACTTCAATGAGCAGTTCTTC.

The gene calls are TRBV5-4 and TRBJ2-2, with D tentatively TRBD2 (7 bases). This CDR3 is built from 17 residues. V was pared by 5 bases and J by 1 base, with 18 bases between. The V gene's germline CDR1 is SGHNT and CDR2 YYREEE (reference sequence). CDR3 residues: CASRGGRGSQNTGELFF. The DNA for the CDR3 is TGTGCCAGCAGGGGGGGGCGGGGCAGCCAGAACACCGGGGAGCTGTTTTTT.

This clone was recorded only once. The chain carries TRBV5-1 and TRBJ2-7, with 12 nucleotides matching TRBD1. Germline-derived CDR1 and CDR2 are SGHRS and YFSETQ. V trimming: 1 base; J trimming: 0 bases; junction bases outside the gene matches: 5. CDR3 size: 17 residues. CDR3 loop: CASSLRPGQGASYEQYF. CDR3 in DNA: TGCGCCAGCAGCTTGCGCCCGGGACAGGGGGCCTCCTACGAGCAGTACTTC. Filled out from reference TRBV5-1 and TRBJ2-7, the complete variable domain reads KAGVTQTPRYLIKTRGQQVTLSCSPISGHRSVSWYQQTPGQGLQFLFEYFSETQRNKGNFPGRFSGRQFSNSRSEMNVSTLELGDSALYLCASSLRPGQGASYEQYFGPGTRLTVT.

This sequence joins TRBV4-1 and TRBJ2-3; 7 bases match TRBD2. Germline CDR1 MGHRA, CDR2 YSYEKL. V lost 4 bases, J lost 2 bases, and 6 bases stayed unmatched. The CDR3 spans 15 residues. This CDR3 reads CASSLAGRITDTQYF. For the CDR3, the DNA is TGCGCCAGCAGCCTAGCCGGGAGGATCACAGATACGCAGTATTTT.

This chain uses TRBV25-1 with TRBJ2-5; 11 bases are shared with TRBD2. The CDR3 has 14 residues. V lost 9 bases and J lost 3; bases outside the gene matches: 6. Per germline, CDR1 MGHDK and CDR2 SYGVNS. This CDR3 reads CASYLAGGEETQYF. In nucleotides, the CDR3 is TGTGCCAGTTATCTAGCGGGAGGTGAAGAGACCCAGTACTTC.

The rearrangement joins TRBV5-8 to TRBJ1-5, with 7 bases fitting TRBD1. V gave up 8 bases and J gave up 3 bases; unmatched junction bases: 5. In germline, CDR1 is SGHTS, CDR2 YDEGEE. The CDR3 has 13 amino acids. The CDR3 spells CARIGQDNQPQHF. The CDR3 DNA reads TGTGCCAGGATCGGACAGGACAATCAGCCCCAGCATTTT.

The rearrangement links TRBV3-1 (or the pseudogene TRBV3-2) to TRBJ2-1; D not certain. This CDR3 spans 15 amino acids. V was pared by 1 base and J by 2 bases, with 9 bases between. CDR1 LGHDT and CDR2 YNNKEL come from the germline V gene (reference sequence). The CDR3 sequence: CASSQGAGTYNEQFF. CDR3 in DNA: TGTGCCAGCAGCCAAGGAGCAGGCACCTACAATGAGCAGTTCTTC.

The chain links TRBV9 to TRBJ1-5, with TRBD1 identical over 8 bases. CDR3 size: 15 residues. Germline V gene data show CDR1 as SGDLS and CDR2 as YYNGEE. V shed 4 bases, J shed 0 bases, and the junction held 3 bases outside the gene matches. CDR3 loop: CASSPGTGSNQPQHF. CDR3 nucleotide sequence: TGTGCCAGCAGCCCAGGGACAGGTAGCAATCAGCCCCAGCATTTT.

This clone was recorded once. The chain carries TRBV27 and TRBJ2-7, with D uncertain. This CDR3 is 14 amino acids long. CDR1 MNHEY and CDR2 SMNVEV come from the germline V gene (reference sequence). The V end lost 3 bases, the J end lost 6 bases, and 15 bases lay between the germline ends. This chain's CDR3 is CASSFSIPPGEQYF. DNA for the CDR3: TGTGCCAGCAGTTTCTCTATTCCCCCCGGCGAGCAGTACTTC.

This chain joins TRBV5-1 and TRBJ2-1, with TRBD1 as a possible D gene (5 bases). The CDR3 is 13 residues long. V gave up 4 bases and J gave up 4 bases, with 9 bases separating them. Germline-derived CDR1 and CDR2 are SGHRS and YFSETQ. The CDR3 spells CASSPDTYNEQFF. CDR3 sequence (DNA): TGCGCCAGCAGCCCGGACACTTACAATGAGCAGTTCTTC.

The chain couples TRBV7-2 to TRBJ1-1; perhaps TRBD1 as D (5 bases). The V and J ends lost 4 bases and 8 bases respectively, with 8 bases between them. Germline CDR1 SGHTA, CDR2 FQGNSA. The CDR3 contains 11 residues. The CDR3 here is CASSSYREAFF. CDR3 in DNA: TGTGCCAGCAGCTCCTACAGGGAAGCTTTCTTT.

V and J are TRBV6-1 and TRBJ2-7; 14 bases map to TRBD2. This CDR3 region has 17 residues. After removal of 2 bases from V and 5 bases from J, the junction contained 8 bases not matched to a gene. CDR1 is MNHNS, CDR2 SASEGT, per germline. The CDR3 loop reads CASSERRLAGGPNEQYF. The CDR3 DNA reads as TGTGCCAGCAGTGAACGTCGACTAGCGGGAGGGCCAAACGAGCAGTACTTC.

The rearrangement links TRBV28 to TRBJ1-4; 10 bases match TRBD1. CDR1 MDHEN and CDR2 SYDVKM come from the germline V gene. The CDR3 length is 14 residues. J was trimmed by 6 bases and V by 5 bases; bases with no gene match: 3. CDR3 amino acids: CASSATGGYEKLFF. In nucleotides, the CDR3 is TGTGCCAGCAGTGCGACAGGGGGCTATGAAAAACTGTTTTTT.

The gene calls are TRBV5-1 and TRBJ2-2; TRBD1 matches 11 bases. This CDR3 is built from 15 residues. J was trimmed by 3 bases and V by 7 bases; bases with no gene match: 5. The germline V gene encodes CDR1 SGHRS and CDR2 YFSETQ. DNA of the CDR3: TGCGCCAGCCGGTCGGGACAGGGGGACACCGGGGAGCTGTTTTTT. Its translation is CASRSGQGDTGELFF.

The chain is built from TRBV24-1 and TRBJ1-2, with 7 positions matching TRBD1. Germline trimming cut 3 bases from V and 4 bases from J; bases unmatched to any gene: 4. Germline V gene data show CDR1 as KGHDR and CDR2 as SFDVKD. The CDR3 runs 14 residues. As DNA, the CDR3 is TGTGCCACCAGTGATACGAGGGACAGCTATGGCTACACCTTC. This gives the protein CATSDTRDSYGYTF.

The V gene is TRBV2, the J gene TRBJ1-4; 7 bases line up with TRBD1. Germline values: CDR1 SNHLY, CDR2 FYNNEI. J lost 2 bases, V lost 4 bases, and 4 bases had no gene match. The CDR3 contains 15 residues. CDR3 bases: TGTGCCAGCAGTGCGACAGGGAAGACTAATGAAAAACTGTTTTTT. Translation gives CASSATGKTNEKLFF.

CDR3 region: CASSFAGPVLPTDTQYF. The CDR3 nucleotides are TGTGCCAGCAGCTTTGCGGGACCCGTACTCCCCACAGATACGCAGTATTTT. The V gene is TRBV5-6, the J gene TRBJ2-3, with TRBD2 as a possible D gene (6 bases). Trimming cost V 2 bases and J 2 bases, with 18 bases left between them. CDR1 and CDR2 from the germline V gene are SGHDT and YYEEEE. The CDR3 totals 17 residues.

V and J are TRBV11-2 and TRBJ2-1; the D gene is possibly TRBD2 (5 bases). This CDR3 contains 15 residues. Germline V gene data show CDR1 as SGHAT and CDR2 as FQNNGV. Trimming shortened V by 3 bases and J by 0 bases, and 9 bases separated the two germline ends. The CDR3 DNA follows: TGTGCCAGCAGCTTCGGCGGGTCCTCCTACAATGAGCAGTTCTTC. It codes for CASSFGGSSYNEQFF.

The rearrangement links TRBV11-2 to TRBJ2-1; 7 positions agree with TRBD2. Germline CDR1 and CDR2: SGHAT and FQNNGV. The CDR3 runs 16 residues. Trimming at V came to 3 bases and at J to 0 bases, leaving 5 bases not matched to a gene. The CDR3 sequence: CASSFLAASSYNEQFF. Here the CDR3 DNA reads TGTGCCAGCAGCTTCCTAGCGGCCTCCTCCTACAATGAGCAGTTCTTC. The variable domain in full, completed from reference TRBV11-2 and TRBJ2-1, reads EAGVAQSPRYKIIEKRQSVAFWCNPISGHATLYWYQQILGQGPKLLIQFQNNGVVDDSQLPKDRFSAERLKGVDSTLKIQPAKLEDSAVYLCASSFLAASSYNEQFFGPGTRLTVL.

Here the CDR3 reads CATGSATEAFF. CDR3 DNA sequence: TGTGCCACCGGTAGTGCCACTGAAGCTTTCTTT. This chain uses TRBV24-1 with TRBJ1-1; D gene ambiguous. Germline V CDR1 and CDR2: KGHDR, SFDVKD. This CDR3 comprises 11 residues. Trimming took 9 bases from V and 4 from J, leaving 8 bases between them.

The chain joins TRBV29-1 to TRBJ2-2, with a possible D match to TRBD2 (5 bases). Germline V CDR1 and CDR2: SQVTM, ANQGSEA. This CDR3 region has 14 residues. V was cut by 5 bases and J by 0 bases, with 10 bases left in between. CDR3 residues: CSVPGESNTGELFF. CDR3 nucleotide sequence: TGCAGCGTTCCCGGGGAATCGAACACCGGGGAGCTGTTTTTT.

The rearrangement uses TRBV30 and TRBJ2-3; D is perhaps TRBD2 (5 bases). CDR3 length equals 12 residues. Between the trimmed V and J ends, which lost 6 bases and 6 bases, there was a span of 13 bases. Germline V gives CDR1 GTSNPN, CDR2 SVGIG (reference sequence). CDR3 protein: CACTRSSDTQYF. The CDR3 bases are TGTGCCTGTACAAGGTCTAGCGATACGCAGTATTTT.

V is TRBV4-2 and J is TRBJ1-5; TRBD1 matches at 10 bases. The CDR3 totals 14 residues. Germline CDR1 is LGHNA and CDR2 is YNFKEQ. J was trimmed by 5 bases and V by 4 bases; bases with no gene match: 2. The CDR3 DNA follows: TGTGCCAGCAGCCTGGGACAGGGGCATCAGCCCCAGCATTTT. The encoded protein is CASSLGQGHQPQHF.

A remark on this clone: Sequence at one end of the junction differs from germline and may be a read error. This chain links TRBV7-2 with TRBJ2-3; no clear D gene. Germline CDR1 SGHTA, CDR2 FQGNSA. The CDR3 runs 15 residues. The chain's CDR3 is CASSLGQTHTYTQYF. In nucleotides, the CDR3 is TGTGCCAGCAGCTTGGGCCAGACCCACACATATACGCAGTATTTT.

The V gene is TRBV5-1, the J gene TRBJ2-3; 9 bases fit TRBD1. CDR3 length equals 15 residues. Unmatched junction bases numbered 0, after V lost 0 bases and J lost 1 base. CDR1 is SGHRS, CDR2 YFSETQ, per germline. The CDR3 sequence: CASSLGQGGTDTQYF. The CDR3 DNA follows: TGCGCCAGCAGCTTGGGACAGGGGGGCACAGATACGCAGTATTTT.

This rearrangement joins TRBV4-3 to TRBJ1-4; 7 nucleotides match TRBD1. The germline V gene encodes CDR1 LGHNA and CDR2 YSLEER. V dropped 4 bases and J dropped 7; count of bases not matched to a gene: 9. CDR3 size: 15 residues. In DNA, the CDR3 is TGCGCCAGCAGCCTCGGGACAGCTGGGACTGAAAAACTGTTTTTT. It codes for CASSLGTAGTEKLFF.